This is a list of T cell receptor beta chains from one sample in a study of blood T cell repertoires in COVID-19. Produced via immunoSEQ multiplex PCR; TCRdb's table is partial and in-frame only. The sample holds some 120,000 clones, 84% seen once. What was sequenced was peripheral blood. These receptors came from a woman aged 60-75 years with acute or convalescent COVID-19. The CDR3 runs from the conserved cysteine through the conserved F or W. The D gene is left open where the match is weak. Only part of the rows carry a size: once, few, many, or a class if the clone is expanded.

-	TRBD2	TRBJ2-1	TRBV3-1/TRBV3-2	CASSPRGGGLYNEQFF	TGTGCCAGCAGCCCCCGAGGCGGGGGGCTTTACAATGAGCAGTTCTTC
-	-	TRBJ1-3	TRBV5-1	CASSSGLRGNTIYF	TGCGCCAGCAGCTCCGGTCTGCGCGGAAACACCATATATTTT
-	-	TRBJ1-1	TRBV15	CATSRGGGRTTEAFF	TGTGCCACCAGCAGAGGGGGGGGACGAACCACTGAAGCTTTCTTT
-	-	TRBJ1-4	TRBV28	CASSSFHGDEKLFF	TGTGCCAGCAGTTCTTTCCACGGAGATGAAAAACTGTTTTTT
few	TRBD1	TRBJ2-6	TRBV24-1	CATQGQGESSGANVLTF	TGTGCCACCCAAGGACAGGGGGAGTCCTCTGGGGCCAACGTCCTGACTTTC
-	TRBD1	TRBJ2-3	TRBV29-1	CSVEDPGTGARGTQYF	TGCAGCGTTGAAGACCCTGGGACAGGAGCCAGGGGTACGCAGTATTTT
-	-	TRBJ1-5	TRBV4-2	CASSQDQGRARPQHF	TGTGCCAGCAGCCAAGATCAGGGTAGGGCTCGGCCCCAGCATTTT
-	-	TRBJ1-5	TRBV28	CASTRPAGRSNQPQHF	TGTGCCAGCACACGACCTGCGGGGAGGAGCAATCAGCCCCAGCATTTT
-	TRBD1	TRBJ1-4	TRBV6-6	CASSYHDRGNEKLFF	TGTGCCAGCAGTTACCACGACAGGGGGAATGAAAAACTGTTTTTT
-	-	TRBJ1-2	TRBV10-3	CAISESGVDYGYTF	TGTGCCATCAGTGAGTCAGGGGTTGACTATGGCTACACCTTC
-	-	TRBJ1-2	TRBV30	CAWSTAGAGGYTF	TGTGCCTGGAGCACTGCTGGAGCTGGCGGCTACACCTTC
-	-	TRBJ1-2	TRBV5-1	CASTSGVGDYGYTF	TGCGCCAGCACATCCGGGGTCGGGGACTATGGCTACACCTTC
-	-	TRBJ1-1	TRBV24-1	CATSASGGGSSYTEAFF	TGTGCCACCAGTGCTTCGGGGGGGGGCAGTTCCTACACTGAAGCTTTCTTT
-	TRBD1	TRBJ1-1	TRBV24-1	CATRFTRDSEAFF	TGTGCCACCAGATTCACCCGGGACAGTGAAGCTTTCTTT
once	TRBD2	TRBJ2-5	TRBV5-6	CASSPPRGVSHQETQYF	TGTGCCAGCAGCCCGCCCCGGGGGGTATCGCATCAAGAGACCCAGTACTTC
-	TRBD1	TRBJ2-3	TRBV15	CATSRAGQGTDTQYF	TGTGCCACCAGCAGAGCAGGACAGGGGACAGATACGCAGTATTTT
-	-	TRBJ1-2	TRBV12-2	CASRLTPSPGGYTF	TGTGCAAGTCGCTTAACGCCCTCCCCCGGTGGCTACACCTTC
-	TRBD1	TRBJ1-4	TRBV5-1	CASSLDRGDKLFF	TGCGCCAGCAGCTTGGACAGGGGAGACAAACTGTTTTTT
few	-	TRBJ1-2	TRBV4-1	CASSPDSPGAYYGYTF	TGCGCCAGCAGCCCCGATAGTCCAGGCGCCTATTATGGCTACACCTTC
-	TRBD1	TRBJ1-6	TRBV5-1	CASSLEVQGNNSPLHF	TGCGCCAGCAGCTTGGAAGTACAGGGGAATAATTCACCCCTCCACTTT
-	-	TRBJ1-5	TRBV11-1	CASGRGMGQPQHF	TGTGCCAGCGGCAGGGGAATGGGACAGCCCCAGCATTTT
-	-	TRBJ2-3	TRBV10-1	CASSWGGRADTQYF	TGCGCCAGCAGTTGGGGGGGCCGAGCAGATACGCAGTATTTT
-	-	TRBJ1-1	TRBV5-4	CASSTDFQRTEAFF	TGTGCCAGCAGCACGGACTTTCAGAGGACTGAAGCTTTCTTT
few	-	TRBJ1-6	TRBV6-1	CASSEVRVMSPLHF	TGTGCCAGCAGTGAAGTTCGGGTTATGTCACCCCTCCACTTT